Each of the 29 T cell receptor beta chains below was sequenced from the same sample in a study of metastatic and nonmetastatic thyroid tumors. TCRdb reanalyzed the PCR reads with MiXCR. The data hold some 23,000 clones, with around 21% observed a single time. Each patient went into thyroid surgery without having received any treatment. Sequenced: blood. These receptors were taken from a female donor with papillary thyroid cancer or a benign thyroid nodule (not recorded which). Some clones in this sample may be carry-over from other donors' samples.

This clone was seen ten or more times. The chain recombines TRBV7-2 with TRBJ2-2; the D gene is possibly TRBD2 (6 bases). CDR1 is SGHTA and CDR2 is FQGNSA in the germline V gene. The CDR3 runs 13 residues. V gave up 5 bases and J gave up 7 bases, with 11 bases separating them. Here the CDR3 DNA reads TGTGCCAGCAGCACCCGACTAGTCGGGGAGCTGTTTTTT. Its protein product is CASSTRLVGELFF.

The table lists this clone with many counts. The chain combines TRBV12-3 or TRBV12-4 with TRBJ2-5; no reliable D call. The CDR3 runs 13 residues. V was cut by 5 bases and J by 4 bases, with 11 bases left in between. The CDR3, as DNA: TGTGCCAGCAGTGCCGACACTCGAGAGACCCAGTACTTC. As protein: CASSADTRETQYF.

This clone was counted at least ten times. The gene calls are TRBV20-1 and TRBJ1-4; possible D gene TRBD1, 6 bases. CDR1 and CDR2 from the germline V gene are DFQATT and SNEGSKA (reference sequence). V gave up 2 bases and J gave up 7 bases, with 11 bases separating them. This CDR3 is 13 amino acids long. The DNA of the CDR3 is TGCAGTGCTAGAAGGAGGGGGGGTGAAAAACTGTTTTTT. This translates into CSARRRGGEKLFF.

The J gene is TRBJ2-7, the V gene TRBV11-3; 8 bases are a match to TRBD1. The germline CDR1 and CDR2 sequences are SGHNT and YENEEA. The ends lost 6 bases at V and 3 bases at J; junction bases unmatched: 4. This CDR3 has 13 amino acids. The CDR3: CASSRTGGYEQYF. The CDR3 DNA sequence: TGTGCCAGCAGTCGAACAGGGGGCTACGAGCAGTACTTC.

In its sample, this clone was seen many times. CDR3 bases: TGTGCCACCAGCGGTATTTCAGGGGGCCGAAGCAATCAGCCCCAGCATTTT. It yields the protein CATSGISGGRSNQPQHF. The chain uses TRBV15 and TRBJ1-5, with TRBD1 identical over 8 bases. The V gene end was trimmed by 5 bases and the J gene end by 1 base; junction bases not matched to a gene: 10. The germline V gene encodes CDR1 LNHNV and CDR2 YYDKDF (reference sequence). The CDR3 extends over 17 amino acids.

The chain is built from TRBV11-2 and TRBJ2-7, with TRBD2 identical over 7 bases. Germline V lookup: CDR1 SGHAT, CDR2 FQNNGV. Unmatched junction bases numbered 0, after V lost 1 base and J lost 3 bases. The CDR3 covers 13 residues. CDR3: CASSLGGGYEQYF. For the CDR3, the DNA is TGTGCCAGCAGCTTAGGGGGGGGCTACGAGCAGTACTTC.

As to this clone: This sample includes further DNA sequences coding for the same CDR3. The chain recombines TRBV30 with TRBJ2-1; possibly TRBD2 for D (5 bases). The ends were cut back, 7 bases at V and 7 bases at J, with 23 bases in the middle. Germline loops: CDR1 GTSNPN, CDR2 SVGIG (reference sequence). The CDR3 runs 15 residues. The CDR3 loop is CASYVGSRRGNEQFF. The CDR3 region has the DNA TGTGCCTCCTACGTAGGCAGTAGAAGAGGGAATGAGCAGTTCTTC.

This clone has at least ten counts. J is TRBJ2-7 and V is TRBV20-1; 7 bases are a match to TRBD2. From germline, CDR1 is DFQATT and CDR2 SNEGSKA (reference sequence). The ends lost 0 bases at V and 2 bases at J; junction bases unmatched: 7. This CDR3 is built from 15 residues. CDR3 loop: CSARDWLAEAYEQYF. The CDR3 nucleotides are TGCAGTGCTAGAGATTGGCTAGCGGAAGCCTACGAGCAGTACTTC.

This clone has ten or more counts. This chain connects TRBV5-1 to TRBJ1-6, with TRBD1 as a possible D gene (5 bases). The length of the CDR3 is 13 residues. Germline CDR1 is SGHRS and CDR2 is YFSETQ. Trimming took 0 bases from V and 9 from J, leaving 7 bases between them. CDR3 nucleotides: TGCGCCAGCAGCTTGGCCGACAGTTCACCCCTCCACTTT. Protein: CASSLADSSPLHF. The entire variable domain, with the rest obtained from reference TRBV5-1 and TRBJ1-6, is as follows: KAGVTQTPRYLIKTRGQQVTLSCSPISGHRSVSWYQQTPGQGLQFLFEYFSETQRNKGNFPGRFSGRQFSNSRSEMNVSTLELGDSALYLCASSLADSSPLHFGNGTRLTVT.

The chain recombines TRBV20-1 with TRBJ2-3, with 9 bases lining up with TRBD1. CDR1 and CDR2 from the germline V gene are DFQATT and SNEGSKA (reference sequence). The J segment lost 3 bases and the V segment lost 5 bases, leaving 6 bases of the junction unmatched. The CDR3 has 14 amino acids. CDR3 in DNA: TGCAGTGCTGAGGGACAGGGTTCAACAGATACGCAGTATTTT. Translating it yields CSAEGQGSTDTQYF.

This clone came up many times. This chain joins TRBV9 and TRBJ1-5; no clear D. Trimming removed 0 bases from V and 1 base from J, with 8 bases in between. Germline V gives CDR1 SGDLS, CDR2 YYNGEE. The CDR3 consists of 15 residues. The CDR3 sequence is CASSVAGLSNQPQHF. For the CDR3, the DNA is TGTGCCAGCAGCGTAGCCGGTCTCAGCAATCAGCCCCAGCATTTT.

This clone was recorded at least ten times. This chain links TRBV6-1 with TRBJ2-3; D gene uncertain. V lost 6 bases to trimming and J lost 4 bases, with 14 bases between them. Per the germline V gene, CDR1 is MNHNS and CDR2 is SASEGT. The CDR3 is 14 amino acids. For the CDR3, the DNA is TGTGCCAGCAGGACCCTGGGTGTACCAGATACGCAGTATTTT. Protein product: CASRTLGVPDTQYF.

This clone was picked up many times. The sample contains more than one DNA sequence encoding this CDR3. As DNA, the CDR3 is TGTGCCACCAGCAATGAGGACTCCTCTGCTGAGCAGTTCTTC. It translates to CATSNEDSSAEQFF. The rearrangement uses TRBV15 and TRBJ2-1; TRBD2 is a possible D gene (5 bases). The CDR3 contains 14 residues. Trimming removed 4 bases from V and 9 bases from J, with 16 bases in between. Per the germline V gene, CDR1 is LNHNV and CDR2 is YYDKDF (reference sequence).

This clone was seen at least ten times. This chain connects TRBV11-2 to TRBJ1-1, with 9 bases lining up with TRBD1. V shed 1 base, J shed 6 bases, and the junction held 6 bases outside the gene matches. There are 15 residues in the CDR3. The germline gives CDR1 SGHAT, CDR2 FQNNGV. The CDR3 bases are TGTGCCAGCAGCTTAGGCGGGACAGGGTTGGCTGAAGCTTTCTTT. This translates into CASSLGGTGLAEAFF.

Worth noting for this clone: Germline is not matched at one junction end, which may reflect a read error. J is TRBJ2-1 and V is TRBV28; D is uncertain. This CDR3 is built from 16 residues. Germline assignment: CDR1 MDHEN and CDR2 SYDVKM. CDR3 in DNA: TGTGCCAGCAGAGACCAAGGGTCGGCCTCCTACAATGATCAGTTCTTC. This translates into CASRDQGSASYNDQFF.

This clone was picked up many times. The chain couples TRBV20-1 to TRBJ2-5; no firm D call. The ends were cut back, 2 bases at V and 4 bases at J, with 11 bases in the middle. The CDR3 is 13 amino acids. Germline V gene lookup returns CDR1 DFQATT and CDR2 SNEGSKA (reference sequence). DNA of the CDR3: TGCAGTGCTAGAAAGGCAGGCCCAGAGACCCAGTACTTC. Amino acids: CSARKAGPETQYF.

This clone has a count of ten or more. The chain carries TRBV28 and TRBJ2-3, with 8 bases that match TRBD2. From germline, CDR1 is MDHEN and CDR2 SYDVKM. The V gene end was trimmed by 5 bases and the J gene end by 2 bases; junction bases not matched to a gene: 9. The CDR3 totals 16 residues. The CDR3 nucleotides are TGTGCCAGCAGTGCCCGTAGAGCGGGGGACACAGATACGCAGTATTTT. Residues: CASSARRAGDTDTQYF.

At least ten counts were recorded for this clone. The chain employs TRBV7-2 and TRBJ2-6, with TRBD1 matching over 9 bases. V lost 3 bases to trimming and J lost 4 bases; unmatched junction nucleotides: 13. Germline CDR1 SGHTA, CDR2 FQGNSA. This CDR3 is built from 19 residues. The CDR3 loop is CASSFRVGTGSLGANVLTF. In DNA, the CDR3 is TGTGCCAGCAGCTTTAGGGTCGGGACAGGGTCTCTAGGGGCCAACGTCCTGACTTTC.

The sample holds many counts of this clone. This chain joins TRBV15 and TRBJ2-3; TRBD2 matches at 8 bases. Per the germline V gene, CDR1 is LNHNV and CDR2 is YYDKDF (reference sequence). The V and J ends lost 1 base and 6 bases, in that order; junction bases with no gene match: 3. This CDR3 is 14 amino acids long. CDR3 amino acids: CATSRAGGGDTQYF. In nucleotides, the CDR3 is TGTGCCACCAGCAGAGCGGGAGGGGGGGATACGCAGTATTTT.

This clone was counted a single time. The rearrangement uses TRBV20-1 and TRBJ2-1; 15 bases fit TRBD2. The CDR3 runs 14 residues. Per the germline V gene, CDR1 is DFQATT and CDR2 is SNEGSKA (reference sequence). J was trimmed by 10 bases and V by 5 bases; bases with no gene match: 6. The CDR3 is CSAWTSGRGREQFF. DNA of the CDR3: TGCAGTGCTTGGACTAGCGGGAGGGGTCGGGAGCAGTTCTTC.

As regards this clone: One base away lies a much larger clone, so this may be a sequencing read error. For the CDR3, the DNA is TGTGCCAGCAGCGCTCACATGACATCCTACAATGAGCAGTTCTTC. The encoded protein is CASSAHMTSYNEQFF. The V and J genes are TRBV9 and TRBJ2-1; D gene unclear. This CDR3 region has 15 residues. Germline assignment: CDR1 SGDLS and CDR2 YYNGEE. Trimming removed 3 bases from V and 1 base from J, with 11 bases in between.

V usage is TRBV20-1 and J usage is TRBJ1-2; D perhaps matches TRBD1 (5 bases). The ends were cut back, 3 bases at V and 10 bases at J, with 18 bases in the middle. Germline lookup yields CDR1 DFQATT and CDR2 SNEGSKA (reference sequence). The CDR3 sequence is 13 residues long. The CDR3: CSARGRAGDDYTF. The CDR3 DNA follows: TGCAGTGCTAGGGGGCGGGCAGGCGATGACTACACCTTC.

As for this clone: Because it lacks the conserved phenylalanine or tryptophan at the end, this CDR3 is likely a read error. The chain recombines TRBV15 with TRBJ2-2; 8 bases align to TRBD1. V lost 5 bases to trimming and J lost 4 bases; unmatched junction nucleotides: 12. From germline, CDR1 is LNHNV and CDR2 YYDKDF (reference sequence). The CDR3 covers 17 residues. The chain's CDR3 is CATSGGSGQGVTGELFS. Written as DNA, the CDR3 is TGTGCCACCAGCGGAGGCTCCGGACAGGGAGTCACCGGGGAGCTGTTTTCT.

On this clone: Other nucleotide sequences from this sample produce the same CDR3. CDR3 in DNA: TGTGCCAGCAGCTTTGGGGGCAGCTCCTACGAGCAGTACTTC. It translates to CASSFGGSSYEQYF. The V call is TRBV28, the J call TRBJ2-7; D perhaps matches TRBD1 (6 bases). This CDR3 comprises 14 residues. The germline V and J ends were trimmed by 6 bases and 0 bases, with 12 bases remaining between them. The germline gives CDR1 MDHEN, CDR2 SYDVKM.

This clone was detected ten times or more. Other DNA sequences of this sample code for an identical CDR3. V and J are TRBV5-1 and TRBJ2-3, with 7 bases identical to TRBD2. Per germline, CDR1 SGHRS and CDR2 YFSETQ. The CDR3 is made up of 15 amino acids. Germline trimming cut 3 bases from V and 4 bases from J; bases unmatched to any gene: 8. The chain's CDR3 is CASSSLASGADTQYF. The CDR3 DNA follows: TGCGCCAGCAGCTCACTAGCGAGTGGGGCAGATACGCAGTATTTT.

This clone ranks as medium-sized. The chain uses TRBV28 and TRBJ2-3; D is unresolved. This CDR3 is 13 amino acids long. Germline V gene lookup returns CDR1 MDHEN and CDR2 SYDVKM. V shed 1 base and J shed 4 bases, with 6 bases lying between them. CDR3 in amino acids: CASSLSHADTQYF. The CDR3, as DNA: TGTGCCAGCAGTTTATCACACGCAGATACGCAGTATTTT.

By sample share, this clone is medium-sized. This chain links TRBV27 with TRBJ2-7; D remains unclear. In germline, CDR1 is MNHEY, CDR2 SMNVEV (reference sequence). V was shortened by 5 bases and J by 0 bases, with 14 bases between the two germline ends. The CDR3 sequence is 15 residues long. This chain's CDR3 is CASSPYLGSSYEQYF. For the CDR3, the DNA is TGTGCCAGCAGTCCCTATCTCGGCAGCTCCTACGAGCAGTACTTC.

The chain combines TRBV3-1 with TRBJ1-4; the D is unclear. From germline, CDR1 is LGHDT and CDR2 YNNKEL (reference sequence). CDR3 size: 12 residues. The ends were cut back, 6 bases at V and 6 bases at J, with 8 bases in the middle. The CDR3 loop is CASRLHHEKLFF. CDR3 sequence (DNA): TGTGCCAGCAGACTTCATCATGAAAAACTGTTTTTT.

V is TRBV4-2 and J is TRBJ2-3; 11 nucleotides align to TRBD2. The CDR3 is made up of 16 amino acids. Unmatched junction bases numbered 7, after V lost 4 bases and J lost 4 bases. Per the germline V gene, CDR1 is LGHNA and CDR2 is YNFKEQ. The CDR3 loop is CASSLYSGRAADTQYF. In nucleotides, the CDR3 is TGTGCCAGCAGCCTCTATAGCGGGAGGGCCGCAGATACGCAGTATTTT.